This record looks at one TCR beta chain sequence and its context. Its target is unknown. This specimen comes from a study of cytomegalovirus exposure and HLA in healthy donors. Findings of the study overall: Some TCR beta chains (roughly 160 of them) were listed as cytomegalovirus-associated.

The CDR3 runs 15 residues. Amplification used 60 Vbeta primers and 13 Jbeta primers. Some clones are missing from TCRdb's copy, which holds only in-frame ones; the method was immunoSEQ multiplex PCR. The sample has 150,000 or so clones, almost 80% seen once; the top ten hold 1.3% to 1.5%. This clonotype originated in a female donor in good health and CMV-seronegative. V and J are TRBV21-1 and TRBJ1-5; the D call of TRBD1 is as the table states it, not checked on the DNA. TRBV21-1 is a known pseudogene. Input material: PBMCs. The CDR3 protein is CASSKGPGFNQPQHF. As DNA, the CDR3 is TGTGCCAGCAGCAAAGGGCCAGGATTTAATCAGCCCCAGCATTTT.